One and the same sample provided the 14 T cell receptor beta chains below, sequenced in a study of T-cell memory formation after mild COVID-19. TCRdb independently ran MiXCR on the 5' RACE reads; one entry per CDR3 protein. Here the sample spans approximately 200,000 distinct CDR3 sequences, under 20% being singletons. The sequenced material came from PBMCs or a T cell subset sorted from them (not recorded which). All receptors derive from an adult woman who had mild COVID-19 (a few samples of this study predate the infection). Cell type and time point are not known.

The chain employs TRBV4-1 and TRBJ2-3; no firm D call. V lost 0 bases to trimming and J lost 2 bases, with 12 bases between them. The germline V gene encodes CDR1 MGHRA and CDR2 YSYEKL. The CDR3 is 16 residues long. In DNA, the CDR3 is TGCGCCAGCAGCCAAGAGGCAGAAGCCTACACAGATACGCAGTATTTT. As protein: CASSQEAEAYTDTQYF.

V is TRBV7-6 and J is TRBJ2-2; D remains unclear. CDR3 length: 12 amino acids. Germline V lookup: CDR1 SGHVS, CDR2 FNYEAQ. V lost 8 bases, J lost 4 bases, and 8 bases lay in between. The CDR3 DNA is TGTGCCAGCTCCCAAGCCACCGGGGAGCTGTTTTTT. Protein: CASSQATGELFF.

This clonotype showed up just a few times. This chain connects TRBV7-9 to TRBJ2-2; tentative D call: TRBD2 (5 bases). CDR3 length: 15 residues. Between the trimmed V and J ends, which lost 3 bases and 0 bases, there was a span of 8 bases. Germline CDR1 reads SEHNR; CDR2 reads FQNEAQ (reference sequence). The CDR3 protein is CASSFSSPNTGELFF. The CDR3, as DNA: TGTGCCAGCAGCTTTTCTAGCCCGAACACCGGGGAGCTGTTTTTT. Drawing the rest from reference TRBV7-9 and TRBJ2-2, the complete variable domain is DTGVSQNPRHKITKRGQNVTFRCDPISEHNRLYWYRQTLGQGPEFLTYFQNEAQLEKSRLLSDRFSAERPKGSFSTLEIQRTEQGDSAMYLCASSFSSPNTGELFFGEGSRLTVL.

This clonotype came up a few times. In DNA form, the CDR3 reads TGTGCCTGGAGAAGTTACCGGGACAGGGGACGGGGCTACACCTTC. It translates to CAWRSYRDRGRGYTF. V is TRBV30 and J is TRBJ1-2, with 10 nucleotides matching TRBD1. The germline gives CDR1 GTSNPN, CDR2 SVGIG (reference sequence). V was clipped by 3 bases and J by 8 bases; unmatched bases: 12. The CDR3 spans 15 residues.

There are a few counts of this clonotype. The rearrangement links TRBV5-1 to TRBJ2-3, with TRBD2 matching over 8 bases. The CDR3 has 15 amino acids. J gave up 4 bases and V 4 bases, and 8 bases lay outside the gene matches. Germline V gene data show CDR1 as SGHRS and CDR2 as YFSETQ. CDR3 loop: CASSPLAGLADTQYF. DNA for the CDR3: TGCGCCAGCAGCCCGCTAGCGGGCCTTGCAGATACGCAGTATTTT. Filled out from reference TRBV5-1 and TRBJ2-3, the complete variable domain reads KAGVTQTPRYLIKTRGQQVTLSCSPISGHRSVSWYQQTPGQGLQFLFEYFSETQRNKGNFPGRFSGRQFSNSRSEMNVSTLELGDSALYLCASSPLAGLADTQYFGPGTRLTVL.

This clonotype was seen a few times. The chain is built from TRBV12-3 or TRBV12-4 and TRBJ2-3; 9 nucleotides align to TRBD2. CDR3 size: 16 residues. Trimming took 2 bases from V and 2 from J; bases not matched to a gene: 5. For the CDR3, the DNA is TGTGCCAGCAGTTTAAGAGCGGGGGGCGTCACAGATACGCAGTATTTT. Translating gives CASSLRAGGVTDTQYF.

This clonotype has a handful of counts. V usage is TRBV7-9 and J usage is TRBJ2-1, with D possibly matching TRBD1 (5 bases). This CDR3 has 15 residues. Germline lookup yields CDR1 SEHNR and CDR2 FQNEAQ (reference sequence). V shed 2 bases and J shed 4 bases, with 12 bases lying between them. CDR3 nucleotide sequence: TGTGCCAGCAGCTTATTCCAGGGTGGGTACAATGAGCAGTTCTTC. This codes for CASSLFQGGYNEQFF.

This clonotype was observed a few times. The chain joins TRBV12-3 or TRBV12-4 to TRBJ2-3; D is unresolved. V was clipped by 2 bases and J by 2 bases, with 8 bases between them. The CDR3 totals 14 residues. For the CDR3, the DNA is TGTGCCAGCAGTTTACAAGGGTACACAGATACGCAGTATTTT. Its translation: CASSLQGYTDTQYF.

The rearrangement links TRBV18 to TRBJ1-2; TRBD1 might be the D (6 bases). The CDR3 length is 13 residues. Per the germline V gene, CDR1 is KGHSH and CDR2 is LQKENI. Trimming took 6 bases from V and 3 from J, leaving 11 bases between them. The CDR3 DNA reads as TGTGCCAGCTCCCGGGGGGCAGACTATGGCTACACCTTC. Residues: CASSRGADYGYTF.

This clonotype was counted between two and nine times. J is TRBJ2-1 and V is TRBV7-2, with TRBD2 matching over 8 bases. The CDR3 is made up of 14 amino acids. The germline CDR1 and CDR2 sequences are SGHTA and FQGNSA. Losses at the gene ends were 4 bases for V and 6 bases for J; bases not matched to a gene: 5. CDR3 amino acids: CASSWTGGVNEQFF. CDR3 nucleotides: TGTGCCAGCAGCTGGACCGGGGGGGTCAATGAGCAGTTCTTC. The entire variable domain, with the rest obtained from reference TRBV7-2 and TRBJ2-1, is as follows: GAGVSQSPSNKVTEKGKDVELRCDPISGHTALYWYRQSLGQGLEFLIYFQGNSAPDKSGLPSDRFSAERTGGSVSTLTIQRTQQEDSAVYLCASSWTGGVNEQFFGPGTRLTVL.

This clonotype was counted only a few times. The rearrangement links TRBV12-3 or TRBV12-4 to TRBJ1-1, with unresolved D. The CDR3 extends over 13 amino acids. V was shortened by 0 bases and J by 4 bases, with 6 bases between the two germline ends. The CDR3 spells CASSLAQTTEAFF. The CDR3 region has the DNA TGTGCCAGCAGTTTAGCGCAGACCACTGAAGCTTTCTTT.

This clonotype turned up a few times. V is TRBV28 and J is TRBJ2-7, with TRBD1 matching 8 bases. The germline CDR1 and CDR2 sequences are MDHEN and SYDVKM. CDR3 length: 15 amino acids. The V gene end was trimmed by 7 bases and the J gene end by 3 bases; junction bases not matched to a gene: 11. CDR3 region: CASTSSGTGHYEQYF. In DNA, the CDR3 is TGTGCCAGCACCTCCTCCGGGACAGGTCACTACGAGCAGTACTTC.

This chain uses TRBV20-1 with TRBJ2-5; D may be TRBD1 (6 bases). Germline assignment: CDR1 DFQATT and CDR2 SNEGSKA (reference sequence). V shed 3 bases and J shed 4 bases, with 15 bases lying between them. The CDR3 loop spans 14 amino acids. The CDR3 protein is CSARPGTLGETQYF. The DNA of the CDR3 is TGCAGTGCTAGGCCCGGGACATTGGGAGAGACCCAGTACTTC.

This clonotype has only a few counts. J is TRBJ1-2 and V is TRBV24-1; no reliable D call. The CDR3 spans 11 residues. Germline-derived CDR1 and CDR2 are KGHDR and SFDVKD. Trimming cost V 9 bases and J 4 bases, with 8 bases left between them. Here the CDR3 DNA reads TGTGCCACCGCGGCTTCCTATGGCTACACCTTC. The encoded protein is CATAASYGYTF.